What follows are 8 T cell receptor beta chains derived from one specimen sequenced in a study. In TCRdb, the RT-PCR reads were re-called with MiXCR into one record per CDR3 protein. The sample shows hundreds of thousands of distinct CDR3 sequences, 13% to 15% of them seen only once. Sequenced material: memory CD4+ T cells from blood. These receptors were taken from a female donor in good health, serving as a healthy control.

This clonotype came up many times. CDR3 nucleotide sequence: TGTGCCAGCTCAGGGGCTACCTGGGGTGAGCAGTTCTTC. This sequence encodes CASSGATWGEQFF. The rearrangement uses TRBV18 and TRBJ2-1; TRBD1 might be the D (5 bases). Germline lookup yields CDR1 KGHSH and CDR2 LQKENI. This CDR3 is built from 13 residues. The V and J ends lost 5 bases and 9 bases respectively, with 14 bases between them. The entire variable domain, with the rest obtained from reference TRBV18 and TRBJ2-1, is as follows: NAGVMQNPRHLVRRRGQEARLRCSPMKGHSHVYWYRQLPEEGLKFMVYLQKENIIDESGMPKERFSAEFPKEGPSILRIQQVVRGDSAAYFCASSGATWGEQFFGPGTRLTVL.

This clonotype was seen only a few times. The chain recombines TRBV18 with TRBJ1-1, with D possibly TRBD1 on 5 matching bases. The length of the CDR3 is 11 residues. Trimming left V 8 bases short and J 6 bases short, with 10 bases between. Germline V gives CDR1 KGHSH, CDR2 LQKENI. The CDR3 loop is CASRGGAEAFF. CDR3 DNA sequence: TGTGCCAGCCGGGGGGGAGCTGAAGCTTTCTTT.

The V call is TRBV7-3, the J call TRBJ1-1; D remains unclear. The germline V gene encodes CDR1 SGHTA and CDR2 FQGTGA. CDR3 size: 15 residues. With 5 bases removed from V and 5 bases from J, the gap between germline ends came to 18 bases. This chain's CDR3 is CASSAGGERQTEAFF. The DNA of the CDR3 is TGTGCCAGCAGCGCAGGAGGAGAAAGGCAAACTGAAGCTTTCTTT.

This clonotype turned up a few times. The chain combines TRBV4-3 with TRBJ2-7, with D tentatively TRBD2 (6 bases). Germline V gene sequence: CDR1 LGHNA, CDR2 YSLEER. V lost 0 bases, J lost 4 bases, and 13 bases lay in between. The CDR3 runs 15 residues. The CDR3: CASSQEWDGGYEQYF. The CDR3 DNA reads TGCGCCAGCAGCCAAGAATGGGACGGAGGGTACGAGCAGTACTTC.

This clonotype was seen at least ten times. The J gene is TRBJ2-1, the V gene TRBV5-1, with TRBD2 identical over 8 bases. Germline values: CDR1 SGHRS, CDR2 YFSETQ. V was pared by 0 bases and J by 5 bases, with 4 bases of the junction left unmatched. This CDR3 is 15 amino acids long. DNA for the CDR3: TGCGCCAGCAGCTTGGTCGGGGGGGCCAACAATGAGCAGTTCTTC. It is translated as CASSLVGGANNEQFF.

Only a few counts were recorded for this clonotype. This chain connects TRBV5-1 to TRBJ2-1; 13 bases are a match to TRBD2. V was pared by 4 bases and J by 1 base, with 5 bases of the junction left unmatched. This CDR3 comprises 17 residues. Germline CDR1 is SGHRS and CDR2 is YFSETQ. The CDR3 sequence: CASSPGLAGRSYNEQFF. CDR3 DNA: TGCGCCAGCAGCCCGGGACTAGCGGGAAGGTCCTACAATGAGCAGTTCTTC.

This clonotype was seen a handful of times. The V call is TRBV4-3, the J call TRBJ2-3; 11 bases match TRBD2. The CDR3 has 17 amino acids. V lost 1 base to trimming and J lost 2 bases; unmatched junction nucleotides: 5. From germline, CDR1 is LGHNA and CDR2 YSLEER. Here the CDR3 reads CASSQGTSGRNTDTQYF. The CDR3 DNA follows: TGCGCCAGCAGCCAAGGAACTAGCGGGAGAAACACAGATACGCAGTATTTT.

The V gene is TRBV20-1, the J gene TRBJ1-5; tentatively, D is TRBD1 (5 bases). Germline values: CDR1 DFQATT, CDR2 SNEGSKA (reference sequence). With 1 base removed from V and 11 bases from J, the gap between germline ends came to 24 bases. The CDR3 runs to 16 residues. CDR3 DNA: TGCAGTGCTAGAGCCCCGGCCCTCCGGGGCGGGTGGGCCCAGCATTTT. Its protein product is CSARAPALRGGWAQHF.